This T cell receptor (beta chain) was profiled in a study of tumour-infiltrating T cells in Burkitt lymphoma (dated by TCRdb to the early 2020s). A note on the overall study: Clinical outcome was correlated with TCR repertoire data, and overall and progression-free survival were found to be predicted by productive clonality independently of established prognosticators, including age at diagnosis.

The germline V gene provides CDR1 SGHRS and CDR2 YFSETQ. From the cysteine up to the phenylalanine, the CDR3 has a length of 14 residues. Of the read, only the CDR3 DNA is kept; its 42 bases are in frame from base 1. Deletion took 0 bases off V and 1 base off J, with a span of 7 bases between the germline ends. Comment on this clone: Its antigen is unknown. No clone much larger than this one lies a single base away; base qualities are absent.

Library method: the immunoSEQ multiplex PCR assay. TCRdb retrieved this table from immuneACCESS and kept in-frame rearrangements only. Not all clones are present; in checked studies, unresolved V genes account for under half, and no reason is known for the remainder. The sample has roughly 600 clones on record, roughly 10% of them singletons. The ten most abundant clones make up about 18% of the sample. The sequencing input was tumor tissue. This chain is built from TRBV5-1 and TRBJ2-5; no D segment can be confidently identified. This clonotype was sampled from a human donor with diffuse large B-cell lymphoma. Some clones in this sample may be carry-over from other donors' samples. Here is the DNA: TGCGCCAGCAGCTTGGGCCAAATCCAAGAGACCCAGTACTTC. Its amino acids are CASSLGQIQETQYF.